The entry below gives a single TCR beta chain sequence along with its context. Its antigen remains unknown. This sample was included in a study of cytomegalovirus exposure and HLA in healthy donors. Study information: The study placed roughly four fifths of its approximately 380 genotyped donors in the Caucasian-associated ancestry cluster.

Germline CDR1 is LGHNA and CDR2 is YNFKEQ. V dropped 4 bases and J dropped 6 bases, with 12 bases sitting between them. This CDR3 is 14 amino acids long. Amplification used 60 Vbeta primers and 13 Jbeta primers. The method was immunoSEQ multiplex PCR; TCRdb's version includes in-frame clones alone and lacks a portion of them. Here the sample spans 130,000 or so clones, roughly 78% being singletons. Study-level points and caveats: Reports showed the classifier diagnosing cytomegalovirus status with high specificity and sensitivity. Sequencing depth roughly uniform across donors was assumed in presence/absence analyses.

At the time of sampling, donors were nominally healthy, though unrecorded immune exposures were likely. The origin of this receptor is a man aged 18 to 29 in good health and CMV-seropositive. The rearrangement uses TRBV4-2 and TRBJ2-2; maybe TRBD1 (5 bases). Sample: PBMCs. CDR3 residues: CASSPGRRAGELFF. As DNA, the CDR3 is TGTGCCAGCAGCCCAGGGCGTAGGGCCGGGGAGCTGTTTTTT.